A selection of T cell receptor beta chains follows, all from one sample in a study of neurological immune-mediated disorders. TCRdb fed the 5' RACE reads into MiXCR, producing one record per CDR3 protein. The data show approximately 41,000 distinct CDR3 sequences, around 13% seen once. Sequencing was done on a sample of CD4+ T cells from blood. The receptors stem from a woman aged 60 to 75 with HTLV-1-associated myelopathy (HAM/TSP). Both conserved end residues are part of each CDR3. The D gene is left open where the match is weak. Size values are once, few and many counts, or a class for expanded clones, and some rows have none.

clone_size | j_call | d_call | v_call | cdr3_length | cdr3_aa | cdr3_nt
- | TRBJ2-7 | - | TRBV6-2/TRBV6-3 | 15 | CSSSTPRVRGYEQYF | TGTTCCAGCAGTACCCCCCGCGTCAGGGGATATGAGCAGTACTTC
many | TRBJ2-7 | - | TRBV27 | 15 | CASRNQGSFAYEQYF | TGTGCCAGCAGAAACCAGGGTTCATTCGCCTACGAGCAGTACTTC
many | TRBJ2-3 | TRBD1 | TRBV7-6 | 15 | CASSSRTGFGDTQYF | TGTGCCAGCAGCTCCCGGACAGGGTTCGGGGATACGCAGTATTTT
few | TRBJ2-5 | - | TRBV18 | 17 | CASSPPLLRGYQETQYF | TGTGCCAGCTCACCCCCTCTTTTGAGGGGGTACCAAGAGACCCAGTACTTC
many | TRBJ2-7 | TRBD2 | TRBV5-1 | 13 | CASSPQTSAEQYF | TGCGCCAGCAGCCCCCAGACTAGCGCCGAGCAGTACTTC
many | TRBJ2-5 | TRBD1 | TRBV20-1 | 19 | CSARDYTGTGGASGETQYF | TGCAGTGCTAGAGACTATACCGGGACAGGGGGCGCGAGTGGAGAGACCCAGTACTTC
many | TRBJ1-3 | - | TRBV5-1 | 17 | CASRARVAGISGNTIYF | TGCGCCAGCAGAGCACGTGTGGCAGGAATCTCTGGAAACACCATATATTTT
many | TRBJ1-1 | - | TRBV18 | 16 | CASSPTNMGANTEAFF | TGTGCCAGCTCTCCAACCAATATGGGGGCGAACACTGAAGCTTTCTTT
many | TRBJ1-5 | - | TRBV7-3 | 16 | CASSLLAGWGNQPQHF | TGTGCCAGCAGCTTATTAGCCGGGTGGGGCAATCAGCCCCAGCATTTT
many | TRBJ2-3 | TRBD2 | TRBV11-2 | 19 | CASSLGHWGSGGPADTQYF | TGTGCCAGCAGCTTAGGACATTGGGGTAGCGGGGGGCCCGCAGATACGCAGTATTTT
many | TRBJ2-1 | TRBD2 | TRBV20-1 | 15 | CSAHALAGGNNEQFF | TGCAGTGCCCACGCCCTAGCGGGGGGTAACAATGAGCAGTTCTTC
many | TRBJ2-7 | - | TRBV6-6 | 14 | CASSYSGRYNEQYF | TGTGCCAGCAGTTACTCTGGGAGGTATAACGAGCAGTACTTC
many | TRBJ1-6 | - | TRBV7-2 | 15 | CASSFASSYNSPLHF | TGTGCCAGCAGCTTTGCAAGCTCCTATAATTCACCCCTCCACTTT
- | TRBJ2-2 | - | TRBV7-9 | 15 | CASRAQTGATGELFF | TGTGCCAGCAGAGCCCAGACAGGAGCGACCGGGGAGCTGTTTTTT
many | TRBJ2-3 | TRBD2 | TRBV6-5 | 15 | CASSPYGGGTDTQYF | TGTGCCAGCAGTCCCTACGGGGGGGGCACAGATACGCAGTATTTT
many | TRBJ2-5 | - | TRBV20-1 | 13 | CSAPFRDQETQYF | TGCAGTGCTCCTTTTCGGGACCAAGAGACCCAGTACTTC
many | TRBJ1-1 | TRBD1 | TRBV4-2 | 14 | CASSQGTGFTEAFF | TGTGCCAGCAGCCAGGGGACAGGGTTCACTGAAGCTTTCTTT
many | TRBJ1-1 | - | TRBV6-5 | 14 | CASSNQGGSTEAFF | TGTGCCAGCAGTAACCAGGGAGGCAGCACTGAAGCTTTCTTT
many | TRBJ1-4 | - | TRBV5-1 | 14 | CASREGATNEKLFF | TGCGCCAGCAGAGAGGGGGCAACTAATGAAAAACTGTTTTTT
many | TRBJ1-2 | - | TRBV20-1 | 11 | CSARLIYGYTF | TGCAGTGCTAGGTTAATCTATGGCTACACCTTC
- | TRBJ1-2 | - | TRBV30 | 11 | CAWSSIYGYTF | TGTGCCTGGAGCTCCATATATGGCTACACCTTC
many | TRBJ2-7 | TRBD1 | TRBV5-1 | 15 | CASSPGQGSYYEQYF | TGCGCCAGCAGCCCCGGACAGGGTAGCTATTACGAGCAGTACTTC
many | TRBJ2-3 | TRBD1 | TRBV5-1 | 17 | CASSLAGQYPSTDTQYF | TGCGCCAGCAGCTTGGCGGGACAGTACCCTAGCACAGATACGCAGTATTTT
many | TRBJ1-2 | TRBD1 | TRBV7-2 | 14 | CASSPGTATWGYTF | TGTGCCAGCAGCCCCGGGACAGCCACTTGGGGCTACACCTTC
many | TRBJ1-1 | TRBD1 | TRBV20-1 | 13 | CSAIGQGRTEAFF | TGCAGTGCTATAGGACAGGGAAGGACTGAAGCTTTCTTT
many | TRBJ1-4 | TRBD1 | TRBV7-2 | 14 | CASSPGTGVEKLFF | TGTGCCAGCAGCCCCGGGACAGGGGTCGAAAAACTGTTTTTT
many | TRBJ2-2 | TRBD1 | TRBV2 | 15 | CASSEDRGNTGELFF | TGTGCCAGCAGTGAGGACAGGGGGAACACCGGGGAGCTGTTTTTT
many | TRBJ1-2 | TRBD1 | TRBV5-1 | 15 | CASSLGRGTGAGYTF | TGCGCCAGCAGCTTGGGCAGGGGGACAGGGGCCGGCTACACCTTC
many | TRBJ1-6 | TRBD1 | TRBV20-1 | 16 | CSARDRRTGDNSPLHF | TGCAGTGCTAGAGATCGAAGGACAGGGGATAATTCACCCCTCCACTTT
- | TRBJ1-1 | - | TRBV7-8 | 14 | CASSWSADNTEAFF | TGTGCCAGCAGCTGGAGTGCAGATAACACTGAAGCTTTCTTT
- | TRBJ2-1 | - | TRBV10-2 | 16 | CASSLSSAGGRNEQFF | TGCGCCAGCAGTCTTTCCTCAGCGGGTGGAAGGAATGAGCAGTTCTTC
- | TRBJ1-4 | - | TRBV5-6 | 12 | CASSDTGSKLFF | TGTGCCAGCTCTGATACAGGTTCAAAACTGTTTTTT
many | TRBJ2-5 | - | TRBV20-1 | 12 | CSGNRVQETQYF | TGCAGTGGTAACAGGGTTCAAGAGACCCAGTACTTC